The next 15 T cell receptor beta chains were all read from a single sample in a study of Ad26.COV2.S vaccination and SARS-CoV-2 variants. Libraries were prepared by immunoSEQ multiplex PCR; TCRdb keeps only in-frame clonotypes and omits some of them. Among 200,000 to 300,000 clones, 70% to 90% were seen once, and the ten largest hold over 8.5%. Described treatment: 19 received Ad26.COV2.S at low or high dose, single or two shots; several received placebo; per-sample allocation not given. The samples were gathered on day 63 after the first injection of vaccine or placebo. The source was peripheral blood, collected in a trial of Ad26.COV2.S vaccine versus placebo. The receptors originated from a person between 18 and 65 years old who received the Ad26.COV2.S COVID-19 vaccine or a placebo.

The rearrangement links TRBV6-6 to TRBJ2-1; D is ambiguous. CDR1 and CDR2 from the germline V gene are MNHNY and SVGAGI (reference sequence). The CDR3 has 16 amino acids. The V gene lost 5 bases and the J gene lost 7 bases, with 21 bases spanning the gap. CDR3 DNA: TGTGCCAGCAGTGTGGATCGGTCCGCCCTGGGGAATGAGCAGTTCTTC. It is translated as CASSVDRSALGNEQFF.

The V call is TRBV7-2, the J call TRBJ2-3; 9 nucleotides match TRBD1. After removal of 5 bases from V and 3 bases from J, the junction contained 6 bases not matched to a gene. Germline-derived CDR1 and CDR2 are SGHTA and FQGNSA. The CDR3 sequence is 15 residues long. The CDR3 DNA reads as TGTGCCAGCAGCGTGGGACAGGGATTTACAGATACGCAGTATTTT. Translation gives CASSVGQGFTDTQYF.

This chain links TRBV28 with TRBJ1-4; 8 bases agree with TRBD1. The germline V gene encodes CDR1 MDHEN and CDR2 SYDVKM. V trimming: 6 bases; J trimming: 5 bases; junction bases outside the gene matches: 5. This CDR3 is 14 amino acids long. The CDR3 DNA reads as TGTGCCAGCAGGCCACAGGGGGGAAATGAAAAACTGTTTTTT. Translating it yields CASRPQGGNEKLFF.

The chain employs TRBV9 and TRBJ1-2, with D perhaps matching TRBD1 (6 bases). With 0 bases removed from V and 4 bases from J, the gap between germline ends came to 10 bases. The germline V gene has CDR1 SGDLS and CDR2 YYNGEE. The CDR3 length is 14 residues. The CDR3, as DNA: TGTGCCAGCAGCGTAGGGGGGCACTCCTATGGCTACACCTTC. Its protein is CASSVGGHSYGYTF.

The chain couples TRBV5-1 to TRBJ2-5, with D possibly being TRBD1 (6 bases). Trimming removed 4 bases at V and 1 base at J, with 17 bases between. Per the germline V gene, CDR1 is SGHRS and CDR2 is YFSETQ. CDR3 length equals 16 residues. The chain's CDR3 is CASSPFPTGSQETQYF. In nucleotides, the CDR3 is TGCGCCAGCAGCCCGTTCCCGACAGGATCCCAAGAGACCCAGTACTTC.

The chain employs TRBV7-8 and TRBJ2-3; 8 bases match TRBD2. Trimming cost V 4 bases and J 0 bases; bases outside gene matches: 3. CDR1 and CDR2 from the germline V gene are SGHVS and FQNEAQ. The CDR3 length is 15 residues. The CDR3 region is CASSSRLASTDTQYF. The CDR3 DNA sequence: TGTGCCAGCAGCTCCAGACTAGCGAGCACAGATACGCAGTATTTT.

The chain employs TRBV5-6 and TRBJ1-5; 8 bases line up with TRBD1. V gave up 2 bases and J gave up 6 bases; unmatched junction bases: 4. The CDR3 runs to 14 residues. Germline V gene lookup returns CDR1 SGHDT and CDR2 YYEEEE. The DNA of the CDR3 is TGTGCCAGCAGCTTTGGACAGGGTAGTCAGCCCCAGCATTTT. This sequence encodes CASSFGQGSQPQHF.

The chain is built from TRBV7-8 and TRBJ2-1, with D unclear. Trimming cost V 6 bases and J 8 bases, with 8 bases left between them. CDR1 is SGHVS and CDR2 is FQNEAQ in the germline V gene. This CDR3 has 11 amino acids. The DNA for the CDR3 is TGTGCCAGCAGTCCAATCGATGAGCAGTTCTTC. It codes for CASSPIDEQFF. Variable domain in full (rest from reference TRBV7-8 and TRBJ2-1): GAGVSQSPRYKVAKRGQDVALRCDPISGHVSLFWYQQALGQGPEFLTYFQNEAQLDKSGLPSDRFFAERPEGSVSTLKIQRTQQEDSAVYLCASSPIDEQFFGPGTRLTVL.

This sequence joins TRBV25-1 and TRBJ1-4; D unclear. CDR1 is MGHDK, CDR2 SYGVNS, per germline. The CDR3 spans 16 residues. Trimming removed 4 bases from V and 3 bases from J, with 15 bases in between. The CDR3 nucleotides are TGTGCCAGCAGTGCCCTAGCCGGAGTGGCTAATGAAAAACTGTTTTTT. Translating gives CASSALAGVANEKLFF.

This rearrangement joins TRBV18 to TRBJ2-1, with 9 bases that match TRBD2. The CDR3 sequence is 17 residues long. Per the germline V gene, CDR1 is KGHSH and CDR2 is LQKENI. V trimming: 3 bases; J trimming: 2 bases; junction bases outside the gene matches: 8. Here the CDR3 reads CASSPGYSGGPYNEQFF. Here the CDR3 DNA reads TGTGCCAGCTCACCGGGGTATAGCGGGGGCCCCTACAATGAGCAGTTCTTC.

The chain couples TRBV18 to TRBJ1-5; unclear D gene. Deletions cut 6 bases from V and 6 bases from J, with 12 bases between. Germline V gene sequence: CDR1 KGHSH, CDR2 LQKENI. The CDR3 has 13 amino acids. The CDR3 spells CASSSGGPQPQHF. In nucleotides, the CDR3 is TGTGCCAGCTCGTCAGGAGGTCCTCAGCCCCAGCATTTT. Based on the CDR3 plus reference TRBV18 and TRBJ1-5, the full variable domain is NAGVMQNPRHLVRRRGQEARLRCSPMKGHSHVYWYRQLPEEGLKFMVYLQKENIIDESGMPKERFSAEFPKEGPSILRIQQVVRGDSAAYFCASSSGGPQPQHFGDGTRLSIL.

CDR3 in amino acids: CAIRGDSNQPQHF. CDR3 coding DNA: TGTGCCATCAGGGGGGACAGCAATCAGCCCCAGCATTTT. The rearrangement joins TRBV10-3 to TRBJ1-5, with a possible D match to TRBD1 (5 bases). This CDR3 region has 13 residues. The germline V gene has CDR1 ENHRY and CDR2 SYGVKD. V shed 6 bases and J shed 1 base, with 7 bases lying between them.

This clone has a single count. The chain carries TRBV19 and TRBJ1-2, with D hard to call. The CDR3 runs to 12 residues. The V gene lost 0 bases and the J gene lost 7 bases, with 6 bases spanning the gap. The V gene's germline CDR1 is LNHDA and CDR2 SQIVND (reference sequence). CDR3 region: CASSIDRVGYTF. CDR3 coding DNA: TGTGCCAGTAGTATAGATCGCGTTGGCTACACCTTC.

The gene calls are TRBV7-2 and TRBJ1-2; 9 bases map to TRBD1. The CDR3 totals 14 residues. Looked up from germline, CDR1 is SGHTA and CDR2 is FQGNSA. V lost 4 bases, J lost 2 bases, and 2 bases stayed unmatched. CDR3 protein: CASSSGQGNYGYTF. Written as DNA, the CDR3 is TGTGCCAGCAGCTCGGGACAGGGAAACTATGGCTACACCTTC.

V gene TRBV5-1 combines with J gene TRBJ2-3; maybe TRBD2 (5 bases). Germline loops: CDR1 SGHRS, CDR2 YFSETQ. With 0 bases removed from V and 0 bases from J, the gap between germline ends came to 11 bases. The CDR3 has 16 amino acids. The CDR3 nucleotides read TGCGCCAGCAGCTTGGACGGACGGGGAAGCACAGATACGCAGTATTTT. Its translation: CASSLDGRGSTDTQYF.